One sample yielded the 22 T cell receptor beta chains listed below, sequenced in a study of shared clonotypes between healthy human individuals. The table came from immunoSEQ multiplex PCR; TCRdb's copy has only in-frame clones and leaves some out. Among hundreds of thousands of clones listed, around four fifths were seen once. Material for sequencing was memory CD4+ T cells sorted from blood. Subset specified: CD45RA-negative fraction. The source of these receptors is a young woman in good health.

This chain links TRBV11-2 with TRBJ1-2; no definite D call. Germline V gives CDR1 SGHAT, CDR2 FQNNGV. Between the trimmed V and J ends, which lost 2 bases and 8 bases, there was a span of 9 bases. The CDR3 spans 12 residues. CDR3 nucleotides: TGTGCCAGCAGCTTACAAGACGAGGGCTACACCTTC. It encodes CASSLQDEGYTF.

This clone was detected many times. CDR3 amino acids: CASSQTIYEQYF. The DNA of the CDR3 is TGCGCCAGCAGCCAAACAATTTACGAGCAGTACTTC. This rearrangement joins TRBV5-1 to TRBJ2-7; D remains ambiguous. This CDR3 is 12 amino acids long. V gave up 4 bases and J gave up 4 bases, with 9 bases separating them. Germline V CDR1 and CDR2: SGHRS, YFSETQ.

This clone has just a few counts. The rearrangement links TRBV28 to TRBJ2-7, with D perhaps TRBD1 or TRBD2 (5 bases each). Per the germline V gene, CDR1 is MDHEN and CDR2 is SYDVKM. V shed 5 bases and J shed 7 bases, with 21 bases lying between them. The CDR3 runs to 15 residues. This CDR3 is CASSAPGKGRWEQYF. CDR3 sequence (DNA): TGTGCCAGCAGTGCCCCAGGAAAGGGGAGATGGGAGCAGTACTTC.

The V and J genes are TRBV19 and TRBJ1-2; D is unresolved. This CDR3 has 13 residues. Trimming stripped 3 bases from V and 2 bases from J, with 7 bases between. Germline CDR1 reads LNHDA; CDR2 reads SQIVND (reference sequence). In nucleotides, the CDR3 is TGTGCCAGTAGTATCCGAGACAACTATGGCTACACCTTC. Protein product: CASSIRDNYGYTF. Using reference TRBV19 and TRBJ1-2 for the parts outside the CDR3, the full variable domain is DGGITQSPKYLFRKEGQNVTLSCEQNLNHDAMYWYRQDPGQGLRLIYYSQIVNDFQKGDIAEGYSVSREKKESFPLTVTSAQKNPTAFYLCASSIRDNYGYTFGSGTRLTVV.

This clone was detected only once. This chain connects TRBV10-3 to TRBJ1-5; no clear D gene. This CDR3 is built from 14 residues. Deletions cut 2 bases from V and 4 bases from J, with 9 bases between. Germline V CDR1 and CDR2: ENHRY, SYGVKD. The CDR3 sequence: CAISETTNNQPQHF. As DNA, the CDR3 is TGTGCCATCAGTGAGACTACAAATAATCAGCCCCAGCATTTT.

J is TRBJ2-7 and V is TRBV7-9; possible D gene TRBD2, 6 bases. Germline CDR1 is SEHNR and CDR2 is FQNEAQ (reference sequence). The CDR3 extends over 15 amino acids. The V and J ends lost 1 base and 2 bases respectively, with 12 bases between them. CDR3 region: CASSLGSGPTYEQYF. The CDR3 DNA reads TGTGCCAGCAGCTTAGGCAGCGGGCCCACCTACGAGCAGTACTTC.

On this clone: Other DNA sequences in this sample translate to the same CDR3. CDR3 amino acids: CASSLRESSGNTIYF. The CDR3 region has the DNA TGTGCCAGCAGCCTCAGGGAGAGCTCTGGAAACACCATATATTTT. The chain employs TRBV7-9 and TRBJ1-3; D is possibly TRBD1 (5 bases). Germline CDR1 is SEHNR and CDR2 is FQNEAQ (reference sequence). V was cut by 5 bases and J by 0 bases, with 11 bases left in between. This CDR3 has 15 residues.

The chain recombines TRBV14 with TRBJ2-7, with 8 nucleotides matching TRBD1. CDR1 is SGHDN and CDR2 is FVKESK in the germline V gene. CDR3 length: 17 residues. With 0 bases clipped from V and 4 bases from J, the junction kept 11 bases outside the gene matches. In nucleotides, the CDR3 is TGTGCCAGCAGCCAAGATCCCCGGACAGGGTCAGTTTACGAGCAGTACTTC. Translation: CASSQDPRTGSVYEQYF.

The rearrangement joins TRBV28 to TRBJ2-3; a possible D gene is TRBD1 (6 bases). V was clipped by 6 bases and J by 7 bases, with 20 bases between them. From germline, CDR1 is MDHEN and CDR2 SYDVKM. The CDR3 spans 15 residues. The CDR3: CASRGGQPKGYTQYF. CDR3 sequence (DNA): TGTGCCAGCAGAGGGGGTCAACCGAAGGGCTATACGCAGTATTTT.

In DNA form, the CDR3 reads TGTGCCAGCAGTGGGGGGACGCTAGATACGCAGTATTTT. It yields the protein CASSGGTLDTQYF. J is TRBJ2-3 and V is TRBV2; D possibly matches TRBD1 or TRBD2 (5 bases each). Trimming cost V 4 bases and J 5 bases, with 10 bases left between them. Germline CDR1 SNHLY, CDR2 FYNNEI. The CDR3 has 13 residues.

This clone occurred a few times. The chain is built from TRBV10-2 and TRBJ2-2; D remains unclear. V lost 3 bases and J 1 base, leaving 6 bases between the germline ends. The CDR3 runs to 14 residues. Germline V gene lookup returns CDR1 WSHSY and CDR2 SAAADI. CDR3 DNA: TGCGCCAGCAGTGAACGAGGGAACACCGGGGAGCTGTTTTTT. It yields the protein CASSERGNTGELFF.

About this clone: A much larger clone differs by one base, so this may be a read error. J is TRBJ2-3 and V is TRBV5-4, with no clear D. The CDR3 runs 13 residues. The germline V gene encodes CDR1 SGHNT and CDR2 YYREEE (reference sequence). Trimming took off 0 bases at V and 0 bases at J, with 2 bases between the two ends. The CDR3 is CASSLVSTDTQYF. CDR3 DNA sequence: TGTGCCAGCAGCTTGGTGAGCACAGATACGCAGTATTTT.

This clone appeared many times. Additional DNA sequences in this sample encode the identical CDR3. The J gene is TRBJ1-3, the V gene TRBV20-1, with D unclear. V gave up 6 bases and J gave up 2 bases, with 5 bases separating them. Germline V gene lookup returns CDR1 DFQATT and CDR2 SNEGSKA (reference sequence). The CDR3 has 11 residues. The CDR3 spells CSAGAGNTIYF. The CDR3 bases are TGCAGTGCAGGAGCTGGAAACACCATATATTTT.

Turning to this clone: This may arise from a read error, as a much more abundant clone is one base away. The CDR3 DNA sequence: TGCGCCAGCAGCCAGGACACTGAAGCTTTCTTT. Translating gives CASSQDTEAFF. The V and J genes are TRBV5-1 and TRBJ1-1; D remains ambiguous. Germline CDR1 SGHRS, CDR2 YFSETQ. V lost 4 bases to trimming and J lost 3 bases, with 4 bases between them. This CDR3 is built from 11 residues. The full variable domain, rest sourced from reference TRBV5-1 and TRBJ1-1, is KAGVTQTPRYLIKTRGQQVTLSCSPISGHRSVSWYQQTPGQGLQFLFEYFSETQRNKGNFPGRFSGRQFSNSRSEMNVSTLELGDSALYLCASSQDTEAFFGQGTRLTVV.

The chain links TRBV11-2 to TRBJ1-2, with D tentatively TRBD1 (5 bases). V dropped 4 bases and J dropped 5 bases, with 8 bases sitting between them. Germline loops: CDR1 SGHAT, CDR2 FQNNGV. The CDR3 consists of 12 residues. The CDR3 sequence is CASSWGDYGYTF. The CDR3 DNA reads TGTGCCAGCAGCTGGGGGGATTATGGCTACACCTTC. Full variable domain (remainder filled in from reference TRBV11-2 and TRBJ1-2): EAGVAQSPRYKIIEKRQSVAFWCNPISGHATLYWYQQILGQGPKLLIQFQNNGVVDDSQLPKDRFSAERLKGVDSTLKIQPAKLEDSAVYLCASSWGDYGYTFGSGTRLTVV.

This clone was observed a handful of times. This sequence joins TRBV6-1 and TRBJ2-5, with TRBD2 matching 7 bases. This CDR3 contains 13 residues. The germline V gene has CDR1 MNHNS and CDR2 SASEGT. J was trimmed by 2 bases and V by 6 bases; bases with no gene match: 3. CDR3 coding DNA: TGTGCCAGCAGGGTAGCGGGTCAAGAGACCCAGTACTTC. Protein sequence: CASRVAGQETQYF.

V and J are TRBV5-1 and TRBJ1-5, with D unclear. V gave up 0 bases and J gave up 4 bases, with 11 bases separating them. CDR1 SGHRS and CDR2 YFSETQ come from the germline V gene. The CDR3 contains 15 residues. CDR3 residues: CASSLGGQPNQPQHF. The CDR3 DNA is TGCGCCAGCAGCTTGGGAGGCCAGCCTAATCAGCCCCAGCATTTT.

The chain couples TRBV18 to TRBJ1-1; D gene unclear. V shed 2 bases and J shed 3 bases, with 7 bases lying between them. Germline V gene data show CDR1 as KGHSH and CDR2 as LQKENI. The CDR3 contains 13 residues. CDR3 sequence (DNA): TGTGCCAGCTCACCATCACGAGACACTGAAGCTTTCTTT. The encoded protein is CASSPSRDTEAFF.

This chain uses TRBV7-9 with TRBJ2-5; the D is unclear. Germline V lookup: CDR1 SEHNR, CDR2 FQNEAQ (reference sequence). V was trimmed by 2 bases and J by 0 bases, leaving 10 bases between them. The CDR3 consists of 15 residues. CDR3 coding DNA: TGTGCCAGCAGCTTATTACCCGGAAACCAAGAGACCCAGTACTTC. Translated, it gives CASSLLPGNQETQYF.

The chain couples TRBV29-1 to TRBJ1-1; D unresolved. Trimming took off 0 bases at V and 7 bases at J, with 9 bases between the two ends. There are 12 residues in the CDR3. Germline V CDR1 and CDR2: SQVTM, ANQGSEA. DNA for the CDR3: TGCAGCGTTGAAGATCACGGACGTGAAGCTTTCTTT. It encodes CSVEDHGREAFF.

This clone was observed a few times. The chain uses TRBV28 and TRBJ1-1; D is ambiguous. This CDR3 is 15 amino acids long. V lost 2 bases and J 2 bases, leaving 12 bases between the germline ends. CDR1 and CDR2 (germline): MDHEN, SYDVKM. CDR3 coding DNA: TGTGCCAGCAGTTTAGATTGGGTCGGAAACACTGAAGCTTTCTTT. It codes for CASSLDWVGNTEAFF.

This clone appeared many times. At the DNA level, this CDR3 is encoded by other sequences in the same sample as well. The chain combines TRBV19 with TRBJ2-2, with D possibly matching TRBD1 (5 bases). V was shortened by 3 bases and J by 1 base, with 9 bases between the two germline ends. The CDR3 length is 15 residues. Germline V lookup: CDR1 LNHDA, CDR2 SQIVND (reference sequence). CDR3: CASSIRARNTGELFF. DNA for the CDR3: TGTGCCAGTAGTATCAGGGCCCGGAACACCGGGGAGCTGTTTTTT.